A selection of T cell receptor beta chains follows, all from one sample in a study of cytomegalovirus exposure and HLA in healthy donors. The repertoire was sequenced with immunoSEQ multiplex PCR; TCRdb's copy has only in-frame clones and lacks some. The top ten hold 1.9% of the sample, which has approximately 110,000 clones, 76% seen once. Sequences were obtained from PBMCs. These TCRs come from a man in his fifties in good health and CMV-seronegative. Both conserved end residues are part of each CDR3. A D gene is named only where the DNA matches it firmly. Clone sizes are given selectively: once, few, many, or a class where the clone is expanded.

v_call: TRBV28; clone_size: -; d_call: TRBD1; j_call: TRBJ1-4; cdr3_nt: TGTGCCAGCAGTCTCGACGGGACAGGAGGGGAAAAACTGTTTTTT; cdr3_aa: CASSLDGTGGEKLFF
v_call: TRBV6-1; clone_size: -; d_call: TRBD2; j_call: TRBJ2-3; cdr3_nt: TGTGCCAGCAGTGAAGTGGTGGGTAGCGGGGACCCTAGCACAGATACGCAGTATTTT; cdr3_aa: CASSEVVGSGDPSTDTQYF
v_call: TRBV27; clone_size: -; d_call: -; j_call: TRBJ2-5; cdr3_nt: TGTGCCAGCAGTTTAACCGCAGGGAAAGAGACCCAGTACTTC; cdr3_aa: CASSLTAGKETQYF
v_call: TRBV5-4; clone_size: -; d_call: TRBD2; j_call: TRBJ2-1; cdr3_nt: TGTGCCAGCAGCCTACTAGCGGGGAGCGGTGAGCAGTTCTTC; cdr3_aa: CASSLLAGSGEQFF
v_call: TRBV2; clone_size: -; d_call: -; j_call: TRBJ1-1; cdr3_nt: TGTGCCAGCAGTGAAGCGCAGGGAGGGCAGGGTGAAGCTTTCTTT; cdr3_aa: CASSEAQGGQGEAFF
v_call: TRBV13; clone_size: -; d_call: -; j_call: TRBJ2-5; cdr3_nt: TGTGCCAGCAGCTTAGGTCGAGAGAAAGAGACCCAGTACTTC; cdr3_aa: CASSLGREKETQYF
v_call: TRBV5-1; clone_size: -; d_call: -; j_call: TRBJ2-7; cdr3_nt: TGCGCCAGCAGCGACCGACAGGATTCAAGGGCCTACGAGCAGTACTTC; cdr3_aa: CASSDRQDSRAYEQYF
v_call: TRBV18; clone_size: -; d_call: TRBD1; j_call: TRBJ2-7; cdr3_nt: TGTGCCAGCTCACAAATGGGACAGCTCTACGAGCAGTACTTC; cdr3_aa: CASSQMGQLYEQYF
v_call: TRBV6-1; clone_size: -; d_call: TRBD2; j_call: TRBJ2-3; cdr3_nt: TGTGCCAGCAGTGAAGGACTAGCGGACACAGATACGCAGTATTTT; cdr3_aa: CASSEGLADTDTQYF
v_call: TRBV19; clone_size: few; d_call: TRBD1; j_call: TRBJ1-2; cdr3_nt: TGTGCCAGTAGGCAACAGGGGGTAAACTATGGCTACACCTTC; cdr3_aa: CASRQQGVNYGYTF
v_call: TRBV30; clone_size: -; d_call: -; j_call: TRBJ2-7; cdr3_nt: TGTGCCTGGAACAGACGGTCCTCCTACGAGCAGTACTTC; cdr3_aa: CAWNRRSSYEQYF
v_call: TRBV6-1; clone_size: few; d_call: TRBD2; j_call: TRBJ2-5; cdr3_nt: TGTGCCAGCAGTGGACCGAGAGCGGGGGCGGGGGAGACCCAGTACTTC; cdr3_aa: CASSGPRAGAGETQYF